This TCR beta chain stems from a study of blood T cells in healthy people across ages. From germline, CDR1 is MGHRA and CDR2 YSYEKL. V shed 6 bases and J 7 bases; nucleotides not matched to a gene: 12. The CDR3 extends over 15 amino acids. Combining a sample-barcoded 5' primer with a J-beta primer mix, a second PCR ran for 7 to 11 cycles. One entry per CDR3 protein, called by TCRdb with MiXCR from the 5' RACE reads. The sample lists 1.5 million to 2 million distinct CDR3 sequences, roughly 50% occurring once. What was sequenced was blood. The TCR comes from a woman between 40 and 50 years old in good health. The V and J genes are TRBV4-1 and TRBJ1-2; 9 bases align to TRBD1. The CDR3: CASRLRTGQGVGYTF. CDR3 nucleotides: TGCGCCAGCAGACTGAGGACGGGACAGGGTGTTGGCTACACCTTC.